Below, 19 T cell receptor beta chains from the same sample are listed, as sequenced in a study of T cell clonality in common variable immunodeficiency. The repertoire was sequenced with immunoSEQ multiplex PCR; TCRdb's copy has only in-frame clones and lacks some. This sample has 50,000 to 60,000 clones, each found more than once. The sequenced material came from peripheral blood mononuclear cells. These TCRs come from a person aged 18-69 years in good health.

At least ten counts were recorded for this clone. Coverage ceases 3 residues before the CDR3 finishes, and the germline J gene fills in the end. The chain recombines TRBV3-1 (or the pseudogene TRBV3-2) with TRBJ2-7; 12 nucleotides match TRBD1. J lost 5 bases, V lost 3 bases, and 5 bases had no gene match. Germline lookup yields CDR1 LGHDT and CDR2 YNNKEL (reference sequence). The CDR3 is made up of 15 amino acids. The CDR3 loop is CASSQLGQGAHEQYF. The sequenced CDR3 bases are TGTGCCAGCAGCCAGTTGGGACAGGGGGCCCACGAG.

Comments on this clone: The CDR3 goes on 3 residues after the read ends, and that part is filled in from the germline J gene. This chain links TRBV2 with TRBJ1-2; D perhaps matches TRBD1 (6 bases). The CDR3 covers 14 residues. The germline gives CDR1 SNHLY, CDR2 FYNNEI. The V and J ends lost 6 bases and 6 bases respectively, with 17 bases between them. CDR3 sequence reads: CASSRSGGADGYTF. CDR3 bases read: TGTGCCAGCAGCCGTTCTGGGGGCGCTGATGGC.

Ten or more counts support this clone. The read comes to an end 3 residues before the CDR3 does, leaving the germline J gene to fill in the end. The chain combines TRBV7-9 with TRBJ2-5; no definite D call. The germline gives CDR1 SEHNR, CDR2 FQNEAQ (reference sequence). The CDR3 runs to 14 residues. V dropped 1 base and J dropped 7 bases, with 13 bases sitting between them. The CDR3 sequence is CASSLEVTSGTQYF. The sequenced part of the CDR3 DNA is TGTGCCAGCAGCTTAGAAGTGACAAGTGGGACC.

In this sample, this clone turned up many times. The observed sequence ends 3 residues before the CDR3 terminus, with the missing tail filled in from the germline J gene. This chain links TRBV6-2 or TRBV6-3 with TRBJ1-1; D may be TRBD1 (5 bases). In germline, CDR1 is MNHEY, CDR2 SVGEGT. The CDR3 loop spans 12 amino acids. The V and J ends lost 5 bases and 5 bases respectively, with 9 bases between them. The CDR3 sequence is CASSRGETEAFF. Partial CDR3 DNA: TGTGCCAGCAGTCGGGGGGAAACTGAA.

This clone was observed at least ten times. The CDR3 end lies 3 residues beyond the end of the read and is filled in from the germline J gene. The chain has TRBV6-2 or TRBV6-3 and TRBJ2-1; D is unclear. The V end lost 0 bases, the J end lost 4 bases, and 7 bases lay between the germline ends. Germline V CDR1 and CDR2: MNHEY, SVGEGT. The CDR3 totals 14 residues. The CDR3 loop is CASSYSIGYNEQFF. CDR3 DNA (partial): TGTGCCAGCAGTTACTCAATAGGGTACAATGAG.

Many counts were recorded for this clone. The read falls 3 residues short of the CDR3 end, and the missing part is taken from the germline J gene. The chain links TRBV7-2 to TRBJ2-2; TRBD2 might be the D (6 bases). Germline V lookup: CDR1 SGHTA, CDR2 FQGNSA. The length of the CDR3 is 15 residues. The V gene lost 6 bases and the J gene lost 2 bases, with 13 bases spanning the gap. The CDR3 is CASRRPGTNTGELFF. The CDR3 bases that were read are TGTGCCAGCAGACGACCCGGGACTAACACCGGGGAG.

This clone was counted ten times or more. The sequence runs out 3 residues before the end of the CDR3; the remainder is reconstructed from the germline J gene. The chain couples TRBV19 to TRBJ2-3; 9 nucleotides agree with TRBD1. With V trimmed by 4 bases and J by 5 bases, 4 bases remained unmatched. This CDR3 spans 14 amino acids. Germline CDR1 is LNHDA and CDR2 is SQIVND (reference sequence). The chain's CDR3 is CASSKQGAKDTQYF. Incomplete CDR3 DNA: TGTGCCAGTAGTAAACAGGGGGCGAAAGATACG.

The table lists this clone with many counts. Read coverage stops 3 residues before the CDR3 terminus; the germline J gene supplies the remainder. J is TRBJ2-3 and V is TRBV18; 9 bases align to TRBD1. With V trimmed by 4 bases and J by 4 bases, 3 bases remained unmatched. Germline V gives CDR1 KGHSH, CDR2 LQKENI. The CDR3 has 14 amino acids. CDR3 DNA (partial): TGTGCCAGCTCACGGGACAGGGTCTCAGATACG. Protein product: CASSRDRVSDT. The entire CDR3 is CASSRDRVSDTQYF. The full variable domain, in which reference TRBV18 and TRBJ2-3 provide the parts outside the CDR3, is NAGVMQNPRHLVRRRGQEARLRCSPMKGHSHVYWYRQLPEEGLKFMVYLQKENIIDESGMPKERFSAEFPKEGPSILRIQQVVRGDSAAYFCASSRDRVSDTQYFGPGTRLTVL.

This clone was seen ten or more times. The read is 3 residues too short to cover the CDR3 end, so that end is filled in from the germline J gene. V and J are TRBV29-1 and TRBJ1-1; a possible D gene is TRBD1 (6 bases). CDR3 length: 15 residues. The germline CDR1 and CDR2 sequences are SQVTM and ANQGSEA. Between the trimmed V and J ends, which lost 7 bases and 6 bases, there was a span of 24 bases. CDR3 DNA, as far as it was read: TGCAGCGCCACTACCCTCGGGGGGGCAGTGGCTGAA. This gives the protein CSATTLGGAVAE. The whole CDR3 sequence is CSATTLGGAVAEAFF.

This clone was counted ten times or more. The read is 3 residues too short to cover the CDR3 end, so that end is filled in from the germline J gene. The genes are TRBV7-2 and TRBJ2-7; 8 nucleotides line up with TRBD1. Germline trimming cut 5 bases from V and 4 bases from J; bases unmatched to any gene: 7. CDR3 size: 14 residues. Germline V gene lookup returns CDR1 SGHTA and CDR2 FQGNSA. The sequenced CDR3 bases are TGTGCCAGCAGCGCAGACAGGGGATCGTACGAG. It specifies CASSADRGSYE. The full-length CDR3 reads as CASSADRGSYEQYF.

On this clone itself: Sequencing ends 3 residues short of the CDR3 end; the germline J gene provides the rest. This chain links TRBV13 with TRBJ2-7; maybe TRBD2 (6 bases). The CDR3 contains 13 residues. CDR1 is PRHDT and CDR2 is FYEKMQ in the germline V gene (reference sequence). V was trimmed by 5 bases and J by 4 bases, leaving 12 bases between them. This CDR3 reads CASSPTGTYEQYF. The CDR3 DNA, read in part, is TGTGCCAGCAGCCCAACCGGGACTTACGAG. The variable domain in full, completed from reference TRBV13 and TRBJ2-7, reads AAGVIQSPRHLIKEKRETATLKCYPIPRHDTVYWYQQGPGQDPQFLISFYEKMQSDKGSIPDRFSAQQFSDYHSELNMSSLELGDSALYFCASSPTGTYEQYFGPGTRLTVT.

Of note for this clone: The read ends 3 residues early relative to the CDR3; the germline J gene fills the gap. This rearrangement joins TRBV6-2 or TRBV6-3 to TRBJ2-4; TRBD1 might be the D (5 bases). The germline V gene encodes CDR1 MNHEY and CDR2 SVGEGT. The length of the CDR3 is 14 residues. Incomplete CDR3 DNA: TGTGCCAGCAGTTACGATGAAGGGGTCTTCGGT. As protein: CASSYDEGVFG. The full CDR3 protein is CASSYDEGVFGQYF.

This clone was counted many times. The observed sequence ends 3 residues before the CDR3 terminus, with the missing tail filled in from the germline J gene. This chain joins TRBV7-2 and TRBJ1-4; possibly TRBD1 for D (6 bases). The V end was cut by 5 bases, the J end by 8 bases, with 18 bases between. Germline loops: CDR1 SGHTA, CDR2 FQGNSA. The CDR3 has 15 residues. CDR3 DNA (partial): TGTGCCAGCAGCCCGAGAGCAGGGGAGCAAGAAAAA. It yields the protein CASSPRAGEQEK. The CDR3 in full is CASSPRAGEQEKLFF.

This clone is labeled as medium-sized. The read terminates 3 residues before the CDR3 end, so the remaining end is supplied by the germline J gene. The chain combines TRBV7-3 with TRBJ2-3; D is undetermined. Germline V CDR1 and CDR2: SGHTA, FQGTGA. The CDR3 totals 13 residues. The ends were cut back, 1 base at V and 6 bases at J, with 8 bases in the middle. The CDR3 loop is CASSLNSGDTQYF. The DNA read from the CDR3 is TGTGCCAGCAGCTTAAATTCGGGTGATACG.

This clone showed up just a few times. A much bigger clone sits one base away, suggesting this may be a read error. The read terminates 3 residues before the CDR3 end, so the remaining end is supplied by the germline J gene. The chain has TRBV6-1 and TRBJ1-2; weak D call: TRBD1 (5 bases). Germline CDR1 reads MNHNS; CDR2 reads SASEGT. The CDR3 is made up of 15 amino acids. The CDR3 bases that were read are TGTGCCAGCAGGGAATCAGGGAAAGGCAATCAGCCC. Translating gives CASRESGKGNQP. The CDR3 reads in full as CASRESGKGNQPYTF.

In its sample, this clone was seen many times. The CDR3 end lies 3 residues beyond the end of the read and is filled in from the germline J gene. The V call is TRBV6-2 or TRBV6-3, the J call TRBJ1-5; D is ambiguous. Looked up from germline, CDR1 is MNHEY and CDR2 is SVGEGT. The CDR3 runs 14 residues. V dropped 4 bases and J dropped 3 bases, with 10 bases sitting between them. CDR3 DNA (partial): TGTGCCAGCAGTTTCTGGGCTACCAATCAGCCC. Translating gives CASSFWATNQP. The whole CDR3 is CASSFWATNQPQHF.

In its sample, this clone was seen many times. The CDR3 end lies 3 residues beyond the end of the read and is filled in from the germline J gene. V and J are TRBV6-4 and TRBJ1-1; no firm D call. The CDR3 loop spans 13 amino acids. Germline loops: CDR1 MRHNA, CDR2 SNTAGT. The germline V and J ends were trimmed by 4 bases and 0 bases, with 6 bases remaining between them. The CDR3 reads CASSVRLNTEAFF. The CDR3 DNA, read in part, is TGTGCCAGCAGTGTTAGATTGAACACTGAA.

This clone was picked up many times. The read halts 3 residues ahead of the CDR3 end, with the missing end drawn from the germline J gene. The V gene is TRBV27, the J gene TRBJ2-1; 9 bases map to TRBD1. Germline CDR1 is MNHEY and CDR2 is SMNVEV (reference sequence). The CDR3 extends over 14 amino acids. V gave up 4 bases and J gave up 7 bases; unmatched junction bases: 5. CDR3 residues: CASSWDRATNEQFF. The CDR3 DNA, read in part, is TGTGCCAGCAGTTGGGACAGGGCTACGAATGAG.

As for this clone: Read coverage stops 3 residues before the CDR3 terminus; the germline J gene supplies the remainder. The J gene is TRBJ2-2, the V gene TRBV7-3; 8 bases map to TRBD2. Per germline, CDR1 SGHTA and CDR2 FQGTGA. CDR3 length equals 16 residues. CDR3 DNA (partial): TGTGCCAGCAGCCCGGGGGGGCGAGGGGGGGCCAACGTG. Translating gives CASSPGGRGGANV. The whole CDR3 sequence reads CASSPGGRGGANVLFF.